This passage covers 12 T cell receptor beta chains from one sample sequenced in a study of cytomegalovirus exposure and HLA in healthy donors. PCR amplification relied on 60 Vbeta primers (plus 13 Jbeta primers). Clones were sequenced by immunoSEQ multiplex PCR, and TCRdb holds only the in-frame ones, with some missing. The sample contains about 140,000 clones, 70% to 85% of which appear only once. The sample was PBMCs. The source of these receptors is a middle-aged woman in good health and CMV-seronegative.

This chain joins TRBV28 and TRBJ2-7; no clear D gene. CDR1 is MDHEN and CDR2 is SYDVKM in the germline V gene. V was clipped by 5 bases and J by 2 bases, with 13 bases between them. The CDR3 has 14 residues. The CDR3 DNA sequence: TGTGCCAGCAGTCCAGATGCTTCTGCCTACGAGCAGTACTTC. Translated, it gives CASSPDASAYEQYF.

Turning to this clone: It is unclear where the CDR3 begins or ends on the DNA, so no DNA is shown, and the CDR3 is as TCRdb lists it. V usage is TRBV27 and J usage is TRBJ1-5. Including both end residues, the CDR3 is 19 amino acids long. CDR1 is MNHEY, CDR2 SMNVEV, per germline (reference sequence). The CDR3 spells CASSTSIPTVVYSNQPQHF.

V is TRBV5-4 and J is TRBJ2-7, with 12 bases identical to TRBD2. The germline V gene has CDR1 SGHNT and CDR2 YYREEE (reference sequence). The CDR3 consists of 16 residues. The V gene end was trimmed by 0 bases and the J gene end by 2 bases; junction bases not matched to a gene: 3. The CDR3 sequence is CASSLDGLAGPYEQYF. The CDR3 DNA reads as TGTGCCAGCAGCTTGGATGGACTAGCGGGGCCCTACGAGCAGTACTTC.

V is TRBV7-2 and J is TRBJ2-3, with TRBD2 matching over 9 bases. The V gene end was trimmed by 2 bases and the J gene end by 4 bases; junction bases not matched to a gene: 7. The V gene's germline CDR1 is SGHTA and CDR2 FQGNSA. The CDR3 spans 16 residues. The CDR3 region has the DNA TGTGCCAGCAGCTTAATCCGGACTAGCGTGCCAGATACGCAGTATTTT. It yields the protein CASSLIRTSVPDTQYF. The full variable domain, in which reference TRBV7-2 and TRBJ2-3 provide the parts outside the CDR3, is GAGVSQSPSNKVTEKGKDVELRCDPISGHTALYWYRQSLGQGLEFLIYFQGNSAPDKSGLPSDRFSAERTGGSVSTLTIQRTQQEDSAVYLCASSLIRTSVPDTQYFGPGTRLTVL.

The chain has TRBV2 and TRBJ1-2, with TRBD1 matching over 8 bases. The junction had 8 bases not matched to a gene; V was cut back by 6 bases and J by 5 bases. CDR3 length: 14 residues. Germline lookup yields CDR1 SNHLY and CDR2 FYNNEI. In DNA, the CDR3 is TGTGCCAGCAGATTACAGGGGGATAGGTATGGCTACACCTTC. This encodes CASRLQGDRYGYTF.

This clone has only a few counts. V gene TRBV7-9 combines with J gene TRBJ1-1; D ambiguous. This CDR3 is 11 amino acids long. The V gene lost 10 bases and the J gene lost 12 bases, with 18 bases spanning the gap. CDR1 SEHNR and CDR2 FQNEAQ come from the germline V gene (reference sequence). CDR3 protein: CATQLPTVPFF. CDR3 bases: TGTGCCACCCAACTCCCCACGGTGCCTTTCTTT.

This rearrangement joins TRBV5-1 to TRBJ1-4; unclear D gene. Germline lookup yields CDR1 SGHRS and CDR2 YFSETQ. The CDR3 is 17 amino acids. V dropped 0 bases and J dropped 0 bases, with 12 bases sitting between them. The CDR3 here is CASSLVAATATNEKLFF. DNA for the CDR3: TGCGCCAGCAGCTTGGTCGCGGCTACTGCAACTAATGAAAAACTGTTTTTT.

The chain is built from TRBV5-4 and TRBJ2-7; D remains unclear. The germline CDR1 and CDR2 sequences are SGHNT and YYREEE (reference sequence). The ends were cut back, 3 bases at V and 2 bases at J, with 3 bases in the middle. CDR3 length: 11 amino acids. CDR3 nucleotide sequence: TGTGCCAGCAGCTCTGCCTACGAGCAGTACTTC. This gives the protein CASSSAYEQYF.

This rearrangement joins TRBV6-1 to TRBJ2-1; TRBD2 is a possible D gene (6 bases). Trimming cost V 8 bases and J 3 bases, with 17 bases left between them. The CDR3 is made up of 15 amino acids. Looked up from germline, CDR1 is MNHNS and CDR2 is SASEGT. CDR3 protein: CASAPGVVFYNEQFF. In DNA form, the CDR3 reads TGTGCCAGCGCCCCGGGGGTTGTCTTCTACAATGAGCAGTTCTTC.

The chain joins TRBV11-3 to TRBJ2-1, with TRBD2 identical over 12 bases. Trimming at V came to 4 bases and at J to 3 bases, leaving 4 bases not matched to a gene. The germline gives CDR1 SGHNT, CDR2 YENEEA. The CDR3 length is 16 residues. The CDR3 region is CASSSLAGGGYNEQFF. Written as DNA, the CDR3 is TGTGCCAGCAGCTCCCTAGCGGGAGGGGGCTACAATGAGCAGTTCTTC.

The rearrangement links TRBV4-3 to TRBJ2-7; 12 bases fit TRBD2. V shed 3 bases and J 2 bases; nucleotides not matched to a gene: 8. CDR3 size: 17 residues. The germline V gene has CDR1 LGHNA and CDR2 YSLEER. The CDR3 region has the DNA TGCGCCAGCAGCCACGACCCGACTAGCGGGAGTACCTACGAGCAGTACTTC. Residues: CASSHDPTSGSTYEQYF.

The chain combines TRBV27 with TRBJ2-7; possibly TRBD2 for D (5 bases). Trimming removed 5 bases from V and 6 bases from J, with 14 bases in between. CDR3 length equals 13 residues. CDR1 MNHEY and CDR2 SMNVEV come from the germline V gene (reference sequence). The CDR3 is CASSRDKYGEQYF. In DNA form, the CDR3 reads TGTGCCAGCAGTCGGGATAAGTACGGCGAGCAGTACTTC.